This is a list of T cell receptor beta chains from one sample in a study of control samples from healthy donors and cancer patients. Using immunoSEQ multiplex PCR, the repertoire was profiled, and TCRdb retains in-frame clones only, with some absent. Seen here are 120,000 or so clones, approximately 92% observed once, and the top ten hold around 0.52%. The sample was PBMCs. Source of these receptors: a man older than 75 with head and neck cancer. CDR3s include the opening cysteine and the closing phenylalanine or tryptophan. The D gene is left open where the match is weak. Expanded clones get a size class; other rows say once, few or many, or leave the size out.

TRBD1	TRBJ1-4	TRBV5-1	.	CASSSGTVLDEKLFF	TGCGCCAGCAGCTCCGGGACAGTCCTTGATGAAAAACTGTTTTTT
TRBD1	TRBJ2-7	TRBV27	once	CASRGQPQSHLSYEQYF	TGTGCCAGCAGGGGACAGCCGCAGTCCCATCTCTCCTACGAGCAGTACTTC
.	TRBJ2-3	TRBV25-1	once	CASGVGPITDTQYF	TGTGCCAGCGGGGTAGGGCCTATCACAGATACGCAGTATTTT
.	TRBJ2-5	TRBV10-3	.	CAITGSNLPGETQYF	TGTGCCATCACTGGCTCTAACCTCCCCGGGGAGACCCAGTACTTC
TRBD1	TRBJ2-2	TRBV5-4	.	CASSLGQGSGTGELFF	TGTGCCAGCAGTCTCGGACAGGGATCGGGCACCGGGGAGCTGTTTTTT
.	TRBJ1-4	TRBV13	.	CASSLARIGGTGEKLFF	TGTGCCAGCAGCTTAGCCCGTATAGGGGGAACGGGTGAAAAACTGTTTTTT
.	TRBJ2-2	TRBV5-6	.	CASSLLWAGTLNTGELFF	TGTGCCAGCAGCTTGCTCTGGGCCGGGACATTGAACACCGGGGAGCTGTTTTTT
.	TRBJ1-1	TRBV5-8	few	CASSLAVDTEAFF	TGTGCCAGCAGCTTGGCCGTGGACACTGAAGCTTTCTTT
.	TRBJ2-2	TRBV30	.	CAWSRGNTGELFF	TGTGCCTGGAGTAGGGGAAACACCGGGGAGCTGTTTTTT
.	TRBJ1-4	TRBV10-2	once	CASSELWEKLFF	TGCGCCAGCAGTGAGTTGTGGGAAAAACTGTTTTTT
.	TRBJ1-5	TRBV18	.	CASSPLGGSDQPQHF	TGTGCCAGCTCACCACTTGGGGGATCGGATCAGCCCCAGCATTTT
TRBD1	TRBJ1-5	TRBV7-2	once	CASSTRTGNQPQHF	TGTGCCAGCAGCACCCGGACAGGTAATCAGCCCCAGCATTTT
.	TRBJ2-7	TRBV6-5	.	CATTKGVGYEQYF	TGTGCCACTACGAAGGGGGTAGGCTACGAGCAGTACTTC
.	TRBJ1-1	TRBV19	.	CASSKKSAEAFF	TGTGCCAGTAGTAAGAAGTCGGCTGAAGCTTTCTTT
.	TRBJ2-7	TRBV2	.	CASSEFRRTYEQYF	TGTGCCAGCAGTGAATTCAGACGAACCTACGAGCAGTACTTC
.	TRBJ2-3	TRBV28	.	CASSSVKDTQYF	TGTGCCAGCAGTTCGGTGAAAGATACGCAGTATTTT
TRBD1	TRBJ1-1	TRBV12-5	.	CASGLVPGSGDREAFF	TGTGCTAGTGGTTTGGTCCCCGGGAGTGGGGACAGAGAAGCTTTCTTT
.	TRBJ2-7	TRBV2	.	CASSDQGVGYEQYF	TGTGCCAGCAGTGACCAGGGCGTCGGCTACGAGCAGTACTTC
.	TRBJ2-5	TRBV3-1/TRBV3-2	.	CASSQGILALYAMETQYF	TGTGCCAGCAGCCAGGGAATTCTAGCCCTGTACGCGATGGAGACCCAGTACTTC
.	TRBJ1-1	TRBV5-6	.	CASSSGDILSTREAFF	TGTGCCAGCAGCTCGGGGGACATCCTGAGTACTCGGGAAGCTTTCTTT
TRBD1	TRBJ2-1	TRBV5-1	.	CASSLGPGTGGSNEQFF	TGCGCCAGCAGCTTGGGGCCCGGGACAGGGGGGAGTAATGAGCAGTTCTTC
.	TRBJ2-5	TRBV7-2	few	CASSFLSGPREGTQYF	TGTGCCAGCAGCTTTCTCAGCGGGCCCAGAGAGGGGACCCAGTACTTC
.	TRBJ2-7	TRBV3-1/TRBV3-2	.	CASSPGRGLGDEQYF	TGTGCCAGCAGCCCCGGGCGTGGGCTAGGGGACGAGCAGTACTTC
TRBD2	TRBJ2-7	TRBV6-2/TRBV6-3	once	CASSSGLAGGLSYEQYF	TGTGCCAGCAGTTCTGGACTAGCGGGAGGCCTCTCCTACGAGCAGTACTTC